This T cell receptor (beta chain) was found in a study of blood T cell repertoires in COVID-19. Sequencing used immunoSEQ multiplex PCR; TCRdb keeps in-frame clones, though not all of them. The sample includes about 180,000 clones, roughly 82% of them seen just once. The germline CDR1 and CDR2 sequences are SGHRS and YFSETQ. Trimming removed 0 bases from V and 3 bases from J, with 12 bases in between. CDR3 length: 15 residues. This clone was observed a few times. The sequence was collected from a woman aged 65 to 85 with acute or convalescent COVID-19. The chain recombines TRBV5-1 with TRBJ1-2; no definite D call. The sequenced sample was peripheral blood. The CDR3 DNA reads as TGCGCCAGCAGCTTGGCCGTATCGGTTTACTATGGCTACACCTTC. Amino acid sequence: CASSLAVSVYYGYTF.